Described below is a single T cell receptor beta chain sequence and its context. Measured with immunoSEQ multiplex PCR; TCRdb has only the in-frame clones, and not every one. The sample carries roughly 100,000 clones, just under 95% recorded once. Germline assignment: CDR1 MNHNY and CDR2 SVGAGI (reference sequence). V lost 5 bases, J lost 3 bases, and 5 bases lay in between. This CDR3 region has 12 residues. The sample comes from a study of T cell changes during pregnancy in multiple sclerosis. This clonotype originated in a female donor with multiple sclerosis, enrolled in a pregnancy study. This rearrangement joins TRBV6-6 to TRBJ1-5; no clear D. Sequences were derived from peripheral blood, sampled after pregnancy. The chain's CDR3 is CASSGPNQPQHF. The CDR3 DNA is TGTGCCAGCAGTGGCCCCAATCAGCCCCAGCATTTT.